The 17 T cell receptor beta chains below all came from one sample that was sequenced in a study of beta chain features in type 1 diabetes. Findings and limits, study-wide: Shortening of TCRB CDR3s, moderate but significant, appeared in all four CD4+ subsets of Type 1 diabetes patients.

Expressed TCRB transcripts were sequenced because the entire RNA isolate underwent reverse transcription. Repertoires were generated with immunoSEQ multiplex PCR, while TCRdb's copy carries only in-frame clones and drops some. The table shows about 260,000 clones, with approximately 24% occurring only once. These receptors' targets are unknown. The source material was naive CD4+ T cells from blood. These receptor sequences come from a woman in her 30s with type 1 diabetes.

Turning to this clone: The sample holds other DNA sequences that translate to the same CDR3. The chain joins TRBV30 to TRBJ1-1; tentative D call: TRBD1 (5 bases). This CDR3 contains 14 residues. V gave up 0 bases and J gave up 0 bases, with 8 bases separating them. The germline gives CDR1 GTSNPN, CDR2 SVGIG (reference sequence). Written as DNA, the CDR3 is TGTGCCTGGAGTGTACGACAGCTGAACACTGAAGCTTTCTTT. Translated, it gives CAWSVRQLNTEAFF.

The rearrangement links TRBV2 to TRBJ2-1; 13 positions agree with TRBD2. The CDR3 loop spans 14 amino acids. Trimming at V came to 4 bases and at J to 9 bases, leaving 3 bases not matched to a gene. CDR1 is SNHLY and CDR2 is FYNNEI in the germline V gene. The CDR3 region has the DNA TGTGCCAGCAGTGTAAGGACTAGCGGGAGTGAGCAGTTCTTC. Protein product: CASSVRTSGSEQFF.

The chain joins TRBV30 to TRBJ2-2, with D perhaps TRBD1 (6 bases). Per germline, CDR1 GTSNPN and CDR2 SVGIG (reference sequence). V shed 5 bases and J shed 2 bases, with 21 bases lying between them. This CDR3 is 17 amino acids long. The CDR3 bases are TGTGCCTGGTACTCGAAGCAGGGGAGCTCAAACACCGGGGAGCTGTTTTTT. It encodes CAWYSKQGSSNTGELFF.

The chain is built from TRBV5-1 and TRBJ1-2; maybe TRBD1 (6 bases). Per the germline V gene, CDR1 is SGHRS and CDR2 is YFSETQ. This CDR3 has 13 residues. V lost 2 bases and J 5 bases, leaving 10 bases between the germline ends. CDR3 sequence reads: CASSFGGGYGYTF. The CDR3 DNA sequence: TGCGCCAGCAGCTTTGGGGGCGGATATGGCTACACCTTC. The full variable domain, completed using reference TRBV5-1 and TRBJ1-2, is KAGVTQTPRYLIKTRGQQVTLSCSPISGHRSVSWYQQTPGQGLQFLFEYFSETQRNKGNFPGRFSGRQFSNSRSEMNVSTLELGDSALYLCASSFGGGYGYTFGSGTRLTVV.

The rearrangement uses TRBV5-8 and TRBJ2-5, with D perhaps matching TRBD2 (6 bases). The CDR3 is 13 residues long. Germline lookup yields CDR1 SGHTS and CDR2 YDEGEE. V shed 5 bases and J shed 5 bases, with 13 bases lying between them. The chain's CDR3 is CASRRRADETQYF. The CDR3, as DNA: TGTGCCAGCAGACGGAGGGCCGATGAGACCCAGTACTTC.

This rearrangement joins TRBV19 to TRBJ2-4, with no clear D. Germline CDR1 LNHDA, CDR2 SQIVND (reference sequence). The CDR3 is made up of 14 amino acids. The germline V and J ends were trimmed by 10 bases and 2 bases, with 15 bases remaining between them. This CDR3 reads CATRLTPTKNIQYF. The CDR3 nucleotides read TGTGCCACCCGACTGACTCCGACCAAAAACATTCAGTACTTC.

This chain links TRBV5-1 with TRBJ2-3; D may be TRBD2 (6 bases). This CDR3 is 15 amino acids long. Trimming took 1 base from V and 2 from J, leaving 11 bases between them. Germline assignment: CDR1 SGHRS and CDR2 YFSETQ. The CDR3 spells CASSLTTSFTDTQYF. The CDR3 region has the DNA TGCGCCAGCAGCTTGACTACTAGCTTCACAGATACGCAGTATTTT.

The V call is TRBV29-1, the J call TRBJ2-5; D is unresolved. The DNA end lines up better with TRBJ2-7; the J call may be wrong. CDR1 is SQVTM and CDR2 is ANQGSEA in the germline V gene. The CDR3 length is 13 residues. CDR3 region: CSVDDSNSYEQYF. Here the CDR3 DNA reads TGCAGCGTTGACGACTCGAACTCCTACGAGCAGTACTTC.

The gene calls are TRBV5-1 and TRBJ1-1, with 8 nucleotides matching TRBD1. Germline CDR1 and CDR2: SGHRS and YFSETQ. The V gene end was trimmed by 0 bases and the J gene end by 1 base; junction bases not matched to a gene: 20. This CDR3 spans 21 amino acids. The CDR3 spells CASSLGPGQDSGPPTNTEAFF. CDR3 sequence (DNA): TGCGCCAGCAGCTTGGGGCCGGGACAGGACTCCGGGCCCCCAACGAACACTGAAGCTTTCTTT.

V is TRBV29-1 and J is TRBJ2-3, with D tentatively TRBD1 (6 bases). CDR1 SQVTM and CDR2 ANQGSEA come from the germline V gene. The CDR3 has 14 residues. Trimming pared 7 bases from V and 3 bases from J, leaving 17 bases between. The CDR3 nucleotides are TGCAGCGGAGAACAGGGTGGACCAACAGATACGCAGTATTTT. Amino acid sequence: CSGEQGGPTDTQYF.

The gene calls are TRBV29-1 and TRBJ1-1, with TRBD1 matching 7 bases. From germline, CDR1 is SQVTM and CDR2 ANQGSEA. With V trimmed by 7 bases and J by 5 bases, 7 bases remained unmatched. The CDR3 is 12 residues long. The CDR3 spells CSGTGVGTEAFF. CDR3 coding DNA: TGCAGCGGAACAGGGGTAGGGACTGAAGCTTTCTTT.

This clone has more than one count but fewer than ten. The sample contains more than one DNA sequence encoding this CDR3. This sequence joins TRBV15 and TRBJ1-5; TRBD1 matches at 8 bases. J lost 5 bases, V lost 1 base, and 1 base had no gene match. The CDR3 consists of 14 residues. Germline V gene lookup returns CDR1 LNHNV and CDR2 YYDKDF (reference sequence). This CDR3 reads CATSRVQGDQPQHF. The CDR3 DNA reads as TGTGCCACCAGCAGAGTACAGGGGGATCAGCCCCAGCATTTT.

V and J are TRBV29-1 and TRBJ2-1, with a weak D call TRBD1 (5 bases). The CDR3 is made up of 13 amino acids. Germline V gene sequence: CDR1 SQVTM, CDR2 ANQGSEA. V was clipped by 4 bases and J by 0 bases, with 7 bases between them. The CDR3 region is CSVGDSSYNEQFF. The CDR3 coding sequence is TGCAGCGTTGGAGACAGCTCCTACAATGAGCAGTTCTTC.

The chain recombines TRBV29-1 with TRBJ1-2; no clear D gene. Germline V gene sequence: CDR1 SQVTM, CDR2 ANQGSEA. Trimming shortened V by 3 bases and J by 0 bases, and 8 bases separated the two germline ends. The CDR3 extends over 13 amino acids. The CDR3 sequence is CSVDFIPNYGYTF. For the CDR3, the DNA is TGCAGCGTTGATTTCATTCCTAACTATGGCTACACCTTC.

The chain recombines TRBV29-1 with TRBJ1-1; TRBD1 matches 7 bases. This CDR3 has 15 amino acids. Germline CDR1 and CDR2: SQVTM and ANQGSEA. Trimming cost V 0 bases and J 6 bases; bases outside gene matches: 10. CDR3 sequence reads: CSVEDPLGQVPEAFF. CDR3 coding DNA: TGCAGCGTTGAAGACCCTCTCGGACAGGTCCCTGAAGCTTTCTTT.

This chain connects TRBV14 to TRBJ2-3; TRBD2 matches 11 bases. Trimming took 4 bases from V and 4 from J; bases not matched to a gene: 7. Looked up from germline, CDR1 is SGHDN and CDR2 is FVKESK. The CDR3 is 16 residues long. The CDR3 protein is CASSRLGLADSDTQYF. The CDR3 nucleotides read TGTGCCAGCAGCCGGCTGGGACTAGCGGATTCAGATACGCAGTATTTT. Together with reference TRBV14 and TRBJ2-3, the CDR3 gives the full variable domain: EAGVTQFPSHSVIEKGQTVTLRCDPISGHDNLYWYRRVMGKEIKFLLHFVKESKQDESGMPNNRFLAERTGGTYSTLKVQPAELEDSGVYFCASSRLGLADSDTQYFGPGTRLTVL.

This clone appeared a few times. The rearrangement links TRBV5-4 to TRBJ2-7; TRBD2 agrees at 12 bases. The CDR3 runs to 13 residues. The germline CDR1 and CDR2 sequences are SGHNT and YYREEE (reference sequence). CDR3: CASSRALTSGSSV. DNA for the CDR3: TGTGCCAGCAGCCGCGCCCTGACTAGCGGGAGTTCCGTC.